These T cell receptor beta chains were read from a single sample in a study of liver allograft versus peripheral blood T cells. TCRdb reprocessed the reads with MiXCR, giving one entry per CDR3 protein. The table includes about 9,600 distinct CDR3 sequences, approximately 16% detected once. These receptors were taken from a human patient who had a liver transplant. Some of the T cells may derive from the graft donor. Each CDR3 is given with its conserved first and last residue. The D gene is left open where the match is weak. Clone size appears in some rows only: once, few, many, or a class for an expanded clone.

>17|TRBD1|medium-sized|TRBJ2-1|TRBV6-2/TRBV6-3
CASSYSPGTGTLNEQFF
TGTGCCAGCAGTTACTCCCCGGGGACAGGGACCCTTAATGAGCAGTTCTTC
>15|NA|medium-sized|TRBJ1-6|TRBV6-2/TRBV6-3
CASSYSSDLNSPLHF
TGTGCCAGCAGTTACTCGAGTGACCTCAATTCACCCCTCCACTTT
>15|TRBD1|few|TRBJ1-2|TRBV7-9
CASSERGQGIDGYTF
TGTGCCAGCAGCGAGCGAGGACAGGGGATTGATGGCTACACCTTC
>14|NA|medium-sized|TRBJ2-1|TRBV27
CASSLDGRSNEQFF
TGTGCCAGCAGTTTAGATGGGAGATCCAATGAGCAGTTCTTC
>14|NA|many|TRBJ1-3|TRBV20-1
CSASLGTAGNTIYF
TGCAGTGCCTCTCTTGGGACGGCTGGAAACACCATATATTTT
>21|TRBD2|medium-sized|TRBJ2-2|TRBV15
CATSRDVIGASGGKDTGELFF
TGTGCCACCAGCAGAGATGTCATAGGTGCTAGCGGGGGAAAAGACACCGGGGAGCTGTTTTTT
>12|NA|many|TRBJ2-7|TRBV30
CAWSHSRYEQYF
TGTGCCTGGAGTCATTCCCGCTACGAGCAGTACTTC
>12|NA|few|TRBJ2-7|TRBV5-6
CASSFNLYEQYF
TGTGCCAGCAGCTTTAACCTATACGAGCAGTACTTC
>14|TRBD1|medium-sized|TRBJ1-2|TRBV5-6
CASSLDRGFYGYTF
TGTGCCAGCAGCTTGGACAGGGGATTCTATGGCTACACCTTC
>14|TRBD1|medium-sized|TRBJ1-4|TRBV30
CAVGRGLSNEKLFF
TGTGCTGTTGGGAGGGGGCTGTCTAATGAAAAACTGTTTTTT
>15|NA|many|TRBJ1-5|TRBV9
CASSAGGAGNQPQHF
TGTGCCAGCAGCGCCGGAGGGGCGGGCAATCAGCCCCAGCATTTT
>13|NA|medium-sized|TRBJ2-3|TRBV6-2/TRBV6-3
CASLTLYGDTQYF
TGTGCCAGTTTGACCCTTTACGGAGATACGCAGTATTTT
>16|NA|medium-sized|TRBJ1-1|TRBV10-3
CAISEPASTGNTEAFF
TGTGCCATCAGTGAGCCGGCGTCGACGGGGAACACTGAAGCTTTCTTT
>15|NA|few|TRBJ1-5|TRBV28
CASSGIERHNQPQHF
TGTGCCAGCAGTGGGATAGAACGCCACAATCAGCCCCAGCATTTT
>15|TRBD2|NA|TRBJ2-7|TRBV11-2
CASTKVLAGVGEQYF
TGTGCCAGCACCAAAGTACTAGCGGGAGTCGGGGAGCAGTACTTC
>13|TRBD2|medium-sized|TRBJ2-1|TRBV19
CASRLAGYNEQFF
TGTGCCAGTAGACTAGCGGGATACAATGAGCAGTTCTTC
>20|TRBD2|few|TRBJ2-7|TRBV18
CASSGLGRFTSGTFSYEQYF
TGTGCCAGCTCAGGACTGGGGCGGTTTACTAGCGGGACTTTCTCCTACGAGCAGTACTTC
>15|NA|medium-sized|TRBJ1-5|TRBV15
CATTEGPLDGQPQHF
TGTGCCACCACAGAGGGACCCCTCGACGGTCAGCCCCAGCATTTT
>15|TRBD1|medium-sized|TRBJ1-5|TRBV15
CATSRVRTGGSPQHF
TGTGCCACCAGCAGAGTTAGGACAGGGGGGTCGCCCCAGCATTTT
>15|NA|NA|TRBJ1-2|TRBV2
CASIPNGTPLYGYTF
TGTGCCAGCATCCCGAATGGGACCCCGTTGTATGGCTACACCTTC
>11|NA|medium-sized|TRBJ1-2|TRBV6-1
CATAGGVGYTF
TGTGCCACGGCGGGGGGCGTTGGCTACACCTTC
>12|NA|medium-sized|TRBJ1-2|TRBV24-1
CATWTGVYGYTF
TGTGCCACCTGGACGGGAGTCTATGGCTACACCTTC
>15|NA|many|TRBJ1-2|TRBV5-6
CASSPMGFLNYGYTF
TGTGCCAGCAGTCCCATGGGGTTCCTCAACTATGGCTACACCTTC
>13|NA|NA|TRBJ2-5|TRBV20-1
CSASGQLQETQYF
TGCAGTGCTAGCGGCCAACTACAAGAGACCCAGTACTTC
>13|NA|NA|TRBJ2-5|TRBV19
CASRLRYQETQYF
TGTGCCAGTAGGCTCAGGTACCAAGAGACCCAGTACTTC
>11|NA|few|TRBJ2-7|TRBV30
CAWSVVVEQYF
TGTGCCTGGAGTGTAGTGGTCGAGCAGTACTTC
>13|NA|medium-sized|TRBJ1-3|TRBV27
CASSLSTGNTIYF
TGTGCCAGCAGTTTATCGACCGGAAACACCATATATTTT
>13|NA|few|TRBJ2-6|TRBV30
CAWSVKGANVLTF
TGTGCCTGGAGTGTGAAGGGGGCCAACGTCCTGACTTTC
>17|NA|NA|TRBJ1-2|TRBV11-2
CASSLDRGARSNYGYTF
TGTGCCAGCAGCTTAGATAGGGGGGCCAGGAGTAACTATGGCTACACCTTC
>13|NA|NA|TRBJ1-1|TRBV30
CAWMKTAVDEAFF
TGTGCCTGGATGAAGACCGCCGTGGATGAAGCTTTCTTT
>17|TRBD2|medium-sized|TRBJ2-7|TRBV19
CASSPGWGSGRTYEQYF
TGTGCCAGTAGTCCGGGGTGGGGTAGCGGGAGGACCTACGAGCAGTACTTC
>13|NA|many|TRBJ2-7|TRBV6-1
CASGERGPYEQYF
TGTGCCAGTGGAGAAAGGGGCCCCTACGAGCAGTACTTC
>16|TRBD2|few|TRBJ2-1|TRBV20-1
CSASLNARTSGFEQFF
TGCAGTGCTAGTCTAAATGCCCGGACTAGCGGGTTTGAGCAGTTCTTC
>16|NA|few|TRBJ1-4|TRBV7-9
CASSTGSGPRGEKLFF
TGTGCCAGCAGCACAGGAAGCGGGCCCCGAGGGGAAAAACTGTTTTTT
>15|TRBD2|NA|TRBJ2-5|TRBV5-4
CASSLSGGLQETQYF
TGTGCCAGCAGCTTGAGTGGGGGACTACAAGAGACCCAGTACTTC
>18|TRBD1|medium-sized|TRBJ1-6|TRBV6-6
CASQPGQGAALHYSPLHF
TGTGCCAGCCAACCGGGACAGGGGGCCGCCCTCCATTATTCACCCCTCCACTTT
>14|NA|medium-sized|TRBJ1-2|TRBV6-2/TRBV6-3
CASRPTGQAYGYTF
TGTGCCAGCAGACCTACCGGGCAAGCCTATGGCTACACCTTC
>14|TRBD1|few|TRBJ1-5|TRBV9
CASSAGQGDQPQHF
TGTGCCAGCAGCGCGGGACAGGGCGATCAGCCCCAGCATTTT
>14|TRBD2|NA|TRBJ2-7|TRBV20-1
CSAPNLAGGYEQYF
TGCAGTGCTCCAAACCTAGCGGGAGGGTACGAGCAGTACTTC
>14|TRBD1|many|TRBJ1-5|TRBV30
CAWSEGANYQPQHF
TGTGCCTGGAGTGAGGGGGCGAACTATCAGCCCCAGCATTTT
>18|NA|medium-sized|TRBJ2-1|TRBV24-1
CATSDLPGQGGSYNEQFF
TGTGCCACCAGTGATTTGCCAGGCCAGGGAGGTTCCTACAATGAGCAGTTCTTC
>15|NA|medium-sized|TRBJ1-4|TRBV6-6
CASSSGDATNEKLFF
TGTGCCAGCAGTTCAGGGGATGCAACTAATGAAAAACTGTTTTTT
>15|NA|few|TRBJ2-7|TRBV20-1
CSARDPGRTVYEQYF
TGCAGTGCTAGAGACCCCGGGAGGACAGTCTACGAGCAGTACTTC
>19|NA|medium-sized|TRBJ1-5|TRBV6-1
CASSPTHSPHLSGNQPQHF
TGTGCCAGCAGCCCCACCCATTCTCCACATCTTTCTGGCAATCAGCCCCAGCATTTT
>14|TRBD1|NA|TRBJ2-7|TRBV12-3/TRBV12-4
CASTWTGANYEQYF
TGTGCCAGCACCTGGACAGGGGCAAACTACGAGCAGTACTTC
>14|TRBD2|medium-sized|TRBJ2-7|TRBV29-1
CSALGGLAEYEQYF
TGCAGCGCCTTGGGGGGACTAGCGGAATACGAGCAGTACTTC
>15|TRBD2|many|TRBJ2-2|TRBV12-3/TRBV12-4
CASRLAGVGTGELFF
TGTGCCAGCAGACTAGCGGGGGTAGGCACCGGGGAGCTGTTTTTT
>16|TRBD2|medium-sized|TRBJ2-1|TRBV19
CASTFAGREGRNEQFF
TGTGCCAGTACGTTTGCGGGGCGGGAGGGCCGAAATGAGCAGTTCTTC
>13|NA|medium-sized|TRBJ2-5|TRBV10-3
CAVGRDALETQYF
TGTGCCGTCGGGAGAGACGCTTTGGAGACCCAGTACTTC
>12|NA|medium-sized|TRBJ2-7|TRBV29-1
CSVVLSVGEQYF
TGCAGCGTTGTTTTGTCGGTTGGCGAGCAGTACTTC
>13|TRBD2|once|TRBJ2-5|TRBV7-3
CASSPKREGLQYF
TGTGCCAGCAGCCCGAAGAGGGAGGGCCTCCAGTACTTC
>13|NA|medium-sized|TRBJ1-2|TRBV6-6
CASSPGVNYGYTF
TGTGCCAGCAGCCCAGGGGTTAACTATGGCTACACCTTC
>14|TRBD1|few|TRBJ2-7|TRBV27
CASRYRGAPYEQYF
TGTGCCAGCAGATACAGGGGAGCCCCCTACGAGCAGTACTTC
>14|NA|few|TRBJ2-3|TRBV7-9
CASSQVGGTDTQYF
TGTGCCAGCAGCCAGGTAGGGGGCACAGATACGCAGTATTTT
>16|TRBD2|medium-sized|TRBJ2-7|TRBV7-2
CASSLGGGRTAYEQYF
TGTGCCAGCAGCCTCGGGGGCGGGAGGACCGCCTACGAGCAGTACTTC